This TCR beta chain was found in a study of response to subunit inactivated influenza vaccine. TCRdb re-analysed the RT-PCR reads in MiXCR, keeping a single row per CDR3 protein. Counted here are 500,000 or so distinct CDR3 sequences, about 17% occurring once; the ten biggest clones make up approximately 3%. Germline-derived CDR1 and CDR2 are SGHDN and FVKESK. The CDR3 spans 15 residues. V lost 1 base and J 4 bases, leaving 13 bases between the germline ends. With respect to this clonotype: Its target is not known.

Overall study results and limits: T cells newly recruited by each seasonal influenza vaccination are few, the authors suggested.

The sequencing here drew on CD4+ T cells sorted from PBMCs, taken approximately 25 months after vaccination. The receptor's source is a man in his fifties or sixties who received an inactivated influenza vaccine. The chain recombines TRBV14 with TRBJ1-1; D remains unclear. The CDR3 DNA sequence: TGTGCCAGCAGCCAAGTTTCCTTCTGGGGCACTGAAGCTTTCTTT. Translation: CASSQVSFWGTEAFF.